A single sample is the source of the 21 T cell receptor beta chains below, sequenced in a study of long-term antiretroviral therapy in people with HIV. They ran version v3.0 of the immunoSEQ assay at survey level. Sequenced by immunoSEQ multiplex PCR; TCRdb stores in-frame clones only, minus some. The data hold 30,000 to 40,000 clones, with 65% to 85% observed a single time. Material: unsorted PBMCs, obtained 3 years after starting antiretroviral therapy. The source of these receptors is a man aged 50 to 59 with HIV.

This clone was seen a handful of times. V and J are TRBV21-1 and TRBJ2-1; TRBD2 is the table's D call and was not checked against the DNA. TRBV21-1 is tagged as a pseudogene. This CDR3 comprises 15 residues. The CDR3 coding sequence is TGTGCCAGCAGCCCGCGGGGCAGGGAAAAGGATGAGCAGTTCTTC. It translates to CASSPRGREKDEQFF.

Here the CDR3 DNA reads TGTGCCAGCAGTTTCCAGCGGGACGCCAATGAGCAGTTCTTC. Residues: CASSFQRDANEQFF. The genes are TRBV27 and TRBJ2-1, with 7 bases identical to TRBD2. V gave up 3 bases and J gave up 6 bases; unmatched junction bases: 5. Germline CDR1 MNHEY, CDR2 SMNVEV (reference sequence). This CDR3 is 14 amino acids long.

The chain combines TRBV5-1 with TRBJ2-5; 11 bases are a match to TRBD2. Germline loops: CDR1 SGHRS, CDR2 YFSETQ. This CDR3 comprises 16 residues. Trimming cost V 1 base and J 5 bases; bases outside gene matches: 7. CDR3 loop: CASSLNSGGAGETQYF. DNA of the CDR3: TGCGCCAGCAGCTTGAATAGCGGGGGGGCCGGGGAGACCCAGTACTTC. Full variable domain (rest looked up from reference TRBV5-1 and TRBJ2-5): KAGVTQTPRYLIKTRGQQVTLSCSPISGHRSVSWYQQTPGQGLQFLFEYFSETQRNKGNFPGRFSGRQFSNSRSEMNVSTLELGDSALYLCASSLNSGGAGETQYFGPGTRLLVL.

This chain links TRBV7-6 with TRBJ2-1, with a possible D match to TRBD2 (6 bases). Germline CDR1 and CDR2: SGHVS and FNYEAQ. Trimming took 1 base from V and 0 from J, leaving 10 bases between them. This CDR3 has 16 amino acids. The CDR3 DNA follows: TGTGCCAGCAGCTTAGGTGCTAGCGTCTCCTACAATGAGCAGTTCTTC. Translation: CASSLGASVSYNEQFF.

This clone occurred a few times. The chain couples TRBV28 to TRBJ1-2; TRBD1 matches 9 bases. CDR3 length equals 15 residues. CDR1 is MDHEN and CDR2 is SYDVKM in the germline V gene. The V segment lost 5 bases and the J segment 2 bases; nucleotides outside the gene matches: 6. The CDR3 DNA follows: TGTGCCAGCAGTGCCCCGGGACAGGGCAACTATGGCTACACCTTC. It encodes CASSAPGQGNYGYTF.

The chain couples TRBV7-9 to TRBJ2-7; D gene uncertain. The CDR3 contains 15 residues. V was clipped by 1 base and J by 5 bases, with 15 bases between them. Germline-derived CDR1 and CDR2 are SEHNR and FQNEAQ (reference sequence). The CDR3 loop is CASSLVLGNANEQYF. The CDR3 region has the DNA TGTGCCAGCAGCTTAGTACTGGGGAATGCGAACGAGCAGTACTTC.

This rearrangement joins TRBV9 to TRBJ1-4; D unresolved. V was shortened by 1 base and J by 3 bases, with 10 bases between the two germline ends. Germline CDR1 is SGDLS and CDR2 is YYNGEE. The CDR3 totals 15 residues. CDR3 sequence reads: CASSVRSSANEKLFF. The DNA for the CDR3 is TGTGCCAGCAGCGTAAGATCGTCGGCTAATGAAAAACTGTTTTTT.

This clone was counted once. The chain has TRBV4-3 and TRBJ1-5; D might be TRBD1 (5 bases). V shed 4 bases and J shed 2 bases, with 12 bases lying between them. Germline values: CDR1 LGHNA, CDR2 YSLEER. The CDR3 consists of 15 residues. Here the CDR3 DNA reads TGCGCCAGCAGCCTCTGGCTAGGGGGCAATCAGCCCCAGCATTTT. Its translation is CASSLWLGGNQPQHF.

The count of this clone is one. The chain is built from TRBV4-3 and TRBJ1-3; no definite D call. The V end lost 3 bases, the J end lost 1 base, and 4 bases lay between the germline ends. This CDR3 is built from 13 residues. Germline CDR1 and CDR2: LGHNA and YSLEER. CDR3 amino acids: CASSQNSGNTIYF. CDR3 DNA sequence: TGCGCCAGCAGCCAGAATTCTGGAAACACCATATATTTT.

Only a few counts were recorded for this clone. The chain links TRBV5-4 to TRBJ2-1; tentatively, D is TRBD1 or TRBD2 (5 bases each). Germline V CDR1 and CDR2: SGHNT, YYREEE (reference sequence). The germline V and J ends were trimmed by 4 bases and 3 bases, with 14 bases remaining between them. The CDR3 has 15 amino acids. CDR3 protein: CASSPRDRGYNEQFF. CDR3 bases: TGTGCCAGCAGCCCTCGGGACCGGGGCTACAATGAGCAGTTCTTC.

This clone was seen only once. This chain connects TRBV4-3 to TRBJ1-2; D is uncertain. Germline V gives CDR1 LGHNA, CDR2 YSLEER. The CDR3 covers 13 residues. With 5 bases removed from V and 4 bases from J, the gap between germline ends came to 11 bases. Written as DNA, the CDR3 is TGCGCCAGCAGCTTAACTCGGGGCTATGGCTACACCTTC. Translation gives CASSLTRGYGYTF.

The chain uses TRBV5-8 and TRBJ2-7; 10 bases align to TRBD2. CDR1 SGHTS and CDR2 YDEGEE come from the germline V gene. The CDR3 extends over 15 amino acids. J was trimmed by 4 bases and V by 4 bases; bases with no gene match: 8. CDR3 bases: TGTGCCAGCAGCGCGCTTAGCGGGGGGCGGTACGAGCAGTACTTC. This encodes CASSALSGGRYEQYF.

V and J are TRBV9 and TRBJ1-2; 7 bases agree with TRBD1. CDR1 and CDR2 (germline): SGDLS, YYNGEE. The CDR3 is made up of 16 amino acids. With V trimmed by 0 bases and J by 2 bases, 7 bases remained unmatched. The CDR3 nucleotides are TGTGCCAGCAGCGTAGAAGCAGGGGGAATAAACTATGGCTACACCTTC. As protein: CASSVEAGGINYGYTF.

The V and J genes are TRBV5-1 and TRBJ2-7; TRBD2 matches at 15 bases. V lost 3 bases to trimming and J lost 3 bases; unmatched junction nucleotides: 7. Looked up from germline, CDR1 is SGHRS and CDR2 is YFSETQ. This CDR3 contains 17 residues. Here the CDR3 DNA reads TGCGCCAGCAGCTGGGGACTAGCGGGAGGAGTGGGCTACGAGCAGTACTTC. Its protein is CASSWGLAGGVGYEQYF. The full variable domain, with the rest looked up from reference TRBV5-1 and TRBJ2-7, is KAGVTQTPRYLIKTRGQQVTLSCSPISGHRSVSWYQQTPGQGLQFLFEYFSETQRNKGNFPGRFSGRQFSNSRSEMNVSTLELGDSALYLCASSWGLAGGVGYEQYFGPGTRLTVT.

This chain links TRBV28 with TRBJ2-7, with 8 bases matching TRBD1. The germline CDR1 and CDR2 sequences are MDHEN and SYDVKM. J was trimmed by 3 bases and V by 5 bases; bases with no gene match: 9. The CDR3 consists of 15 residues. In nucleotides, the CDR3 is TGTGCCAGCAGTGAACCGATGGGGACAGGCTACGAGCAGTACTTC. Its protein is CASSEPMGTGYEQYF.

V usage is TRBV7-2 and J usage is TRBJ2-7; no definite D call. CDR1 is SGHTA and CDR2 is FQGNSA in the germline V gene. CDR3 length: 13 residues. Trimming pared 5 bases from V and 3 bases from J, leaving 11 bases between. CDR3 nucleotide sequence: TGTGCCAGCAGCCCCGGTCCCAACTACGAGCAGTACTTC. Protein product: CASSPGPNYEQYF.

The chain joins TRBV6-5 to TRBJ2-7; D is uncertain. With 2 bases removed from V and 3 bases from J, the gap between germline ends came to 11 bases. This CDR3 is 14 amino acids long. Germline CDR1 is MNHEY and CDR2 is SVGAGI. CDR3 DNA sequence: TGTGCCAGCAGTTACGGGCAGACCTACTACGAGCAGTACTTC. Amino acid sequence: CASSYGQTYYEQYF.

The chain couples TRBV5-8 to TRBJ2-1; D perhaps matches TRBD2 (5 bases). Trimming left V 0 bases short and J 9 bases short, with 16 bases between. There are 15 residues in the CDR3. Per germline, CDR1 SGHTS and CDR2 YDEGEE. The CDR3 is CASSLGWFSAPEQFF. CDR3 DNA sequence: TGTGCCAGCAGCTTGGGTTGGTTTAGCGCCCCTGAGCAGTTCTTC. The entire variable domain, with the rest obtained from reference TRBV5-8 and TRBJ2-1, is as follows: EAGVTQSPTHLIKTRGQQATLRCSPISGHTSVYWYQQALGLGLQFLLWYDEGEERNRGNFPPRFSGRQFPNYSSELNVNALELEDSALYLCASSLGWFSAPEQFFGPGTRLTVL.

The chain couples TRBV4-1 to TRBJ1-1; no clear D gene. Germline CDR1 is MGHRA and CDR2 is YSYEKL. The CDR3 consists of 14 residues. V was trimmed by 4 bases and J by 1 base, leaving 10 bases between them. The chain's CDR3 is CASSRVVRNTEAFF. The CDR3 nucleotides read TGCGCCAGCAGCCGAGTGGTTAGGAACACTGAAGCTTTCTTT.

The gene calls are TRBV7-2 and TRBJ1-1; D is unresolved. Germline V lookup: CDR1 SGHTA, CDR2 FQGNSA. Trimming removed 5 bases from V and 7 bases from J, with 14 bases in between. The CDR3 totals 13 residues. The CDR3 coding sequence is TGTGCCAGCAGCCGGACCGAACTTAGTGAAGCTTTCTTT. Translating gives CASSRTELSEAFF.

This chain uses TRBV27 with TRBJ1-5; no definite D call. CDR1 and CDR2 (germline): MNHEY, SMNVEV (reference sequence). This CDR3 is built from 12 residues. Trimming removed 3 bases from V and 4 bases from J, with 4 bases in between. The CDR3 DNA is TGTGCCAGCAGTTTCCCTAATCAGCCCCAGCATTTT. This codes for CASSFPNQPQHF.